One sample yielded the 30 T cell receptor beta chains listed below, sequenced in a study of identical twins listed by TCRdb under 2016. Receptor libraries were prepared by 5' RACE. Instrument on record: Illumina HiSeq 2000. The public reads were reprocessed in TCRdb via fastp at Q25 and MiXCR, keeping in-frame beta chains. Each CDR3 protein gets just one entry, which takes the most common genes and DNA from the rows behind it. Counted in this sample were approximately 470,000 distinct CDR3 sequences; 12% to 15% of them appeared once. 0.4% to 0.55% of the sample rests with the top ten. This sample was shared with a second study, whose subject was yellow fever vaccine responses in identical twins.

The specimen sequenced was CD4+ T cells sorted from blood. Receptors were obtained from a woman aged 18 to 35 in good health.

The table lists this clonotype with many counts. CDR3 loop: CASSPGRQETQYF. CDR3 nucleotide sequence: TGTGCCAGCTCACCAGGGAGACAAGAGACCCAGTACTTC. This rearrangement joins TRBV18 to TRBJ2-5; D might be TRBD2 (5 bases). The CDR3 spans 13 residues. The V gene lost 2 bases and the J gene lost 2 bases, with 6 bases spanning the gap. Germline loops: CDR1 KGHSH, CDR2 LQKENI.

The J gene is TRBJ2-3, the V gene TRBV5-4; 7 bases fit TRBD1. Germline V gives CDR1 SGHNT, CDR2 YYREEE (reference sequence). This CDR3 region has 13 residues. Unmatched junction bases numbered 4, after V lost 4 bases and J lost 5 bases. The CDR3 region is CASSVQGEDTQYF. CDR3 nucleotide sequence: TGTGCCAGCAGCGTTCAGGGGGAAGATACGCAGTATTTT.

The chain recombines TRBV29-1 with TRBJ2-3; D is perhaps TRBD2 (7 bases). The CDR3 sequence is 15 residues long. CDR1 is SQVTM and CDR2 is ANQGSEA in the germline V gene. Trimming pared 7 bases from V and 0 bases from J, leaving 17 bases between. The CDR3 reads CSALGGGRSTDTQYF. In DNA form, the CDR3 reads TGCAGCGCTCTGGGGGGGGGCCGTAGCACAGATACGCAGTATTTT.

Notes on this clonotype: The junction differs from germline at one of its ends, possibly a read error. The rearrangement uses TRBV7-7 and TRBJ2-1; TRBD2 might be the D (7 bases). CDR3 length: 15 residues. Germline V gives CDR1 SSHAT, CDR2 FNYEAQ (reference sequence). Here the CDR3 reads CASSLAIGGANEQFF. The CDR3 coding sequence is TGTGCTAGCAGCTTAGCGATTGGGGGGGCCAATGAGCAGTTCTTC.

V usage is TRBV4-2 and J usage is TRBJ2-3; a weak D match, TRBD2 (6 bases). This CDR3 has 17 residues. Germline V gene sequence: CDR1 LGHNA, CDR2 YNFKEQ. V was pared by 1 base and J by 1 base, with 15 bases between. The CDR3 sequence: CASSQGRGSSRTDTQYF. The DNA for the CDR3 is TGTGCCAGCAGCCAAGGGAGGGGATCGTCCCGCACAGATACGCAGTATTTT.

The sample holds a few counts of this clonotype. The chain combines TRBV20-1 with TRBJ2-7, with TRBD1 as a possible D gene (5 bases). V was pared by 2 bases and J by 2 bases, with 10 bases between. Germline loops: CDR1 DFQATT, CDR2 SNEGSKA (reference sequence). The CDR3 totals 13 residues. For the CDR3, the DNA is TGCAGTGCTAGAACTGCAGGGACCTACGAGCAGTACTTC. Amino acid sequence: CSARTAGTYEQYF.

In its sample, this clonotype was seen a few times. This chain uses TRBV3-1 with TRBJ2-7, with D hard to call. From germline, CDR1 is LGHDT and CDR2 YNNKEL (reference sequence). The CDR3 contains 11 residues. The germline V and J ends were trimmed by 0 bases and 9 bases, with 6 bases remaining between them. The CDR3 bases are TGTGCCAGCAGCCAAGACCGAGTGCAGTACTTC. This gives the protein CASSQDRVQYF.

The chain links TRBV6-5 to TRBJ2-7; TRBD1 matches 7 bases. Trimming removed 2 bases from V and 3 bases from J; junction bases left unmatched: 1. The length of the CDR3 is 13 residues. From germline, CDR1 is MNHEY and CDR2 SVGAGI. This CDR3 reads CASSYGTVYEQYF. CDR3 coding DNA: TGTGCCAGCAGTTACGGGACAGTCTACGAGCAGTACTTC.

The chain has TRBV5-1 and TRBJ2-2; 11 nucleotides align to TRBD2. The CDR3 loop spans 17 amino acids. The junction had 2 bases not matched to a gene; V was cut back by 0 bases and J by 1 base. The germline V gene has CDR1 SGHRS and CDR2 YFSETQ. The CDR3 reads CASSLGGTSGNTGELFF. In nucleotides, the CDR3 is TGCGCCAGCAGCTTGGGAGGGACTAGCGGGAACACCGGGGAGCTGTTTTTT.

Many counts were recorded for this clonotype. The chain recombines TRBV12-3 or TRBV12-4 with TRBJ2-5, with 7 bases lining up with TRBD1. This CDR3 is built from 12 residues. V lost 5 bases to trimming and J lost 5 bases; unmatched junction nucleotides: 2. In DNA form, the CDR3 reads TGTGCCAGCAGTCCCAGGGGGGAGACCCAGTACTTC. Translating it yields CASSPRGETQYF.

This clonotype was detected a few times. The chain couples TRBV7-9 to TRBJ2-2, with no clear D. The CDR3 spans 11 residues. Germline CDR1 and CDR2: SEHNR and FQNEAQ (reference sequence). The V and J ends lost 5 bases and 7 bases respectively, with 5 bases between them. The CDR3 DNA reads as TGTGCCAGCAGCGCCCTCGGGGAGCTGTTTTTT. Amino acid sequence: CASSALGELFF.

This clonotype came up many times. The chain has TRBV6-5 and TRBJ1-4; no reliable D call. Germline values: CDR1 MNHEY, CDR2 SVGAGI. This CDR3 spans 15 amino acids. Trimming removed 4 bases at V and 0 bases at J, with 9 bases between. The CDR3 DNA sequence: TGTGCCAGCAGTTTTAAGGATGCAACTAATGAAAAACTGTTTTTT. It codes for CASSFKDATNEKLFF.

This clonotype was seen only a few times. The gene calls are TRBV20-1 and TRBJ2-2; 9 bases agree with TRBD2. Germline V gene data show CDR1 as DFQATT and CDR2 as SNEGSKA (reference sequence). Trimming took 3 bases from V and 3 from J; bases not matched to a gene: 8. The CDR3 is 16 amino acids. The CDR3 region is CSASPLAGVHTGELFF. The DNA of the CDR3 is TGCAGTGCTAGCCCTTTAGCGGGAGTACACACCGGGGAGCTGTTTTTT.

This rearrangement joins TRBV5-1 to TRBJ2-7, with 8 bases that match TRBD1. The length of the CDR3 is 13 residues. Germline values: CDR1 SGHRS, CDR2 YFSETQ. Trimming removed 7 bases from V and 6 bases from J; junction bases left unmatched: 9. The chain's CDR3 is CASCETGVGEQYF. The CDR3, as DNA: TGCGCCAGCTGCGAGACAGGGGTCGGCGAGCAGTACTTC.

The gene calls are TRBV29-1 and TRBJ2-6; D is undetermined. Germline CDR1 SQVTM, CDR2 ANQGSEA. The CDR3 is 12 residues long. Trimming stripped 7 bases from V and 4 bases from J, with 8 bases between. CDR3 in DNA: TGCAGCGGCTACACAGGGGCCAACGTCCTGACTTTC. Residues: CSGYTGANVLTF.

This clonotype was seen many times. The genes are TRBV29-1 and TRBJ2-2, with D maybe TRBD2 (5 bases). Per the germline V gene, CDR1 is SQVTM and CDR2 is ANQGSEA. The CDR3 runs 15 residues. Trimming removed 0 bases from V and 0 bases from J, with 8 bases in between. DNA of the CDR3: TGCAGCGTTGAAGATGGTAGCGCGAACACCGGGGAGCTGTTTTTT. Translating gives CSVEDGSANTGELFF.

This clonotype has more than one count but fewer than ten. The chain recombines TRBV19 with TRBJ2-3; D might be TRBD2 (5 bases). CDR1 is LNHDA and CDR2 is SQIVND in the germline V gene (reference sequence). CDR3 length: 16 amino acids. Deletions cut 2 bases from V and 4 bases from J, with 16 bases between. The CDR3 loop reads CASSIPPGVGADTQYF. Here the CDR3 DNA reads TGTGCCAGTAGTATACCGCCGGGTGTGGGAGCAGATACGCAGTATTTT.

The chain employs TRBV29-1 and TRBJ2-2; D gene ambiguous. This CDR3 comprises 13 residues. From germline, CDR1 is SQVTM and CDR2 ANQGSEA. V was trimmed by 5 bases and J by 4 bases, leaving 11 bases between them. CDR3 residues: CSVRLGGTGELFF. CDR3 bases: TGCAGCGTTAGACTCGGCGGCACCGGGGAGCTGTTTTTT.

There are a few counts of this clonotype. The gene calls are TRBV7-2 and TRBJ2-5; TRBD2 aligns across 12 bases. Unmatched junction bases numbered 9, after V lost 0 bases and J lost 4 bases. Germline CDR1 SGHTA, CDR2 FQGNSA. The CDR3 has 18 residues. CDR3 nucleotide sequence: TGTGCCAGCAGCTTAGCCCCTGGACTAGCGGGGTTAGGAGAGACCCAGTACTTC. This codes for CASSLAPGLAGLGETQYF.

The chain combines TRBV27 with TRBJ2-3; D unresolved. Germline V CDR1 and CDR2: MNHEY, SMNVEV (reference sequence). Trimming shortened V by 4 bases and J by 0 bases, and 8 bases separated the two germline ends. CDR3 length equals 14 residues. Here the CDR3 DNA reads TGTGCCAGCAGTTATCGACCTAGCACAGATACGCAGTATTTT. Protein sequence: CASSYRPSTDTQYF.

The rearrangement joins TRBV7-9 to TRBJ1-2; no clear D. CDR3 length: 15 residues. Trimming left V 8 bases short and J 6 bases short, with 22 bases between. Germline assignment: CDR1 SEHNR and CDR2 FQNEAQ (reference sequence). The CDR3 DNA follows: TGTGCCAGCGGCACTGTCGAAACCGGGCCAGATGGCTACACCTTC. Translated, it gives CASGTVETGPDGYTF.

This clonotype was detected a few times. The rearrangement links TRBV9 to TRBJ2-5; possibly TRBD1 for D (5 bases). The V gene's germline CDR1 is SGDLS and CDR2 YYNGEE. Trimming removed 4 bases at V and 1 base at J, with 11 bases between. CDR3 length: 14 amino acids. CDR3 nucleotide sequence: TGTGCCAGCAGCTTGACAGCTCTCCAAGAGACCCAGTACTTC. This sequence encodes CASSLTALQETQYF.

This clonotype was counted only a few times. The V and J genes are TRBV2 and TRBJ2-1, with TRBD2 matching over 10 bases. This CDR3 is built from 15 residues. The V gene's germline CDR1 is SNHLY and CDR2 FYNNEI. Unmatched junction bases numbered 7, after V lost 7 bases and J lost 4 bases. In nucleotides, the CDR3 is TGTGCCAGCATCATAGCGGGGGGCGGGTACAATGAGCAGTTCTTC. Translation: CASIIAGGGYNEQFF.

Ten or more counts support this clonotype. The chain is built from TRBV29-1 and TRBJ2-3, with a weak D call TRBD1 (6 bases). V lost 5 bases and J 4 bases, leaving 16 bases between the germline ends. Germline values: CDR1 SQVTM, CDR2 ANQGSEA. The CDR3 has 14 residues. The CDR3 coding sequence is TGCAGCGTTACACGAGGGGCAGGGGCAGATACGCAGTATTTT. Protein: CSVTRGAGADTQYF.

This clonotype has only one observation. The J gene is TRBJ2-7, the V gene TRBV6-5; D is perhaps TRBD2 (5 bases). Germline assignment: CDR1 MNHEY and CDR2 SVGAGI. CDR3 length equals 15 residues. V gave up 2 bases and J gave up 3 bases, with 14 bases separating them. CDR3 coding DNA: TGTGCCAGCAGTTACACGTTCGGGAACAACTACGAGCAGTACTTC. Translated, it gives CASSYTFGNNYEQYF.

Ten or more counts support this clonotype. The chain couples TRBV29-1 to TRBJ2-7; tentative D call: TRBD2 (6 bases). V shed 4 bases and J shed 2 bases, with 15 bases lying between them. CDR1 is SQVTM, CDR2 ANQGSEA, per germline. The CDR3 covers 14 residues. The CDR3 here is CSVGGLGAPYEQYF. The CDR3 coding sequence is TGCAGCGTTGGGGGACTCGGAGCTCCCTACGAGCAGTACTTC.

The table lists this clonotype with a few counts. The V call is TRBV20-1, the J call TRBJ2-2; possibly TRBD1 for D (5 bases). Trimming took 3 bases from V and 1 from J, leaving 12 bases between them. Germline V CDR1 and CDR2: DFQATT, SNEGSKA (reference sequence). The CDR3 contains 15 residues. The CDR3 region is CSASGARKNTGELFF. The CDR3 bases are TGCAGTGCTAGTGGGGCTAGAAAGAACACCGGGGAGCTGTTTTTT.

This clonotype was seen only a few times. This chain joins TRBV10-3 and TRBJ2-6; 10 bases match TRBD1. Germline trimming cut 8 bases from V and 0 bases from J; bases unmatched to any gene: 7. This CDR3 spans 17 amino acids. Per the germline V gene, CDR1 is ENHRY and CDR2 is SYGVKD. This CDR3 is CAIAQTGGASGANVLTF. CDR3 in DNA: TGTGCCATCGCCCAGACAGGGGGCGCCTCTGGGGCCAACGTCCTGACTTTC.

This clonotype was picked up a small number of times. The chain links TRBV27 to TRBJ2-7; weak D call: TRBD1 (5 bases). There are 14 residues in the CDR3. Germline loops: CDR1 MNHEY, CDR2 SMNVEV (reference sequence). V was pared by 6 bases and J by 0 bases, with 12 bases between. The CDR3 spells CASRAHRNSYEQYF. CDR3 in DNA: TGTGCCAGCAGGGCTCACAGGAACTCCTACGAGCAGTACTTC.

This clonotype was observed at least ten times. This chain connects TRBV4-1 to TRBJ2-7; no clear D gene. V gave up 2 bases and J gave up 0 bases, with 8 bases separating them. The CDR3 runs to 14 residues. Germline values: CDR1 MGHRA, CDR2 YSYEKL. CDR3 nucleotide sequence: TGCGCCAGCAGCCAAACGGGTTCCTCCTACGAGCAGTACTTC. Its translation is CASSQTGSSYEQYF.